This TCR beta chain appears in the sequencing data of a study of PD-L1 blockade in urothelial cancer. As for the study in general: Blood drawn 3 weeks (second dose) and 6 weeks after treatment start was analyzed.

In its sample, this clone was seen a few times. As yet, its antigen is unknown. Overall study findings and caveats: Where pretreatment blood TCR clonality fell below the median, better survival was predicted.

V lost 3 bases to trimming and J lost 3 bases, with 14 bases between them. This CDR3 is 15 amino acids long. The germline CDR1 and CDR2 sequences are PRHDT and FYEKMQ (reference sequence). The sample's time point: pretreatment peripheral blood. Sample contribution per patient ranged from 1 to 8, covering pretreatment and on-treatment. Synthetic spike-ins, TCR analog templates, were added into each PCR. Sequencing was performed with immunoSEQ multiplex PCR; in TCRdb, only in-frame clones are kept and a portion is missing. Of tens of thousands of clones listed, roughly four fifths are singletons. The chain is built from TRBV13 and TRBJ1-2; D might be TRBD1 (6 bases). Specimen: PBMCs, collected around atezolizumab (anti-PD-L1) treatment. This receptor was taken from an older man with urothelial cancer. The CDR3 reads CASSFGRGLDYGYTF. The DNA for the CDR3 is TGTGCCAGCAGCTTCGGCAGGGGCTTGGACTATGGCTACACCTTC.